Listed below are T cell receptor beta chains from one sample, sequenced in a study of CD8 T cells in Susac syndrome. TCRdb itself ran the immunoSEQ multiplex PCR reads through MiXCR, one entry per CDR3 protein. The sample has about 170,000 distinct CDR3 sequences, about 96% seen once. The specimen was CD4+ T cells from PBMCs. Receptors originate from a human donor with Susac syndrome. Both conserved end residues are part of each CDR3. D genes are given only for firm matches. A clone size is listed for some rows: how often the clone was seen (once, few, many), or a class if it is expanded.

d_call j_call clone_size cdr3_length v_call cdr3_aa cdr3_nt
- TRBJ2-5 - 15 TRBV18 CASSPPLAVGETQYF TGTGCCAGCTCACCACCCTTGGCGGTCGGAGAGACCCAGTACTTC
- TRBJ2-1 - 16 TRBV7-8 CASSWGVGGLRNEQFF TGTGCCAGCAGCTGGGGTGTGGGGGGCCTACGCAATGAGCAGTTCTTC
TRBD2 TRBJ2-1 - 16 TRBV28 CASSSPTSGMANEQFF TGTGCCAGCAGTTCCCCGACTAGCGGGATGGCGAATGAGCAGTTCTTC
- TRBJ1-5 - 18 TRBV4-3 CASSQSFGQLYSNQPQHF TGCGCCAGCAGCCAATCATTCGGACAGCTATATAGCAATCAGCCCCAGCATTTT
TRBD1 TRBJ1-1 - 16 TRBV11-1 CASSRGPGTGNTEAFF TGTGCCAGCAGCCGGGGTCCCGGGACAGGGAACACTGAAGCTTTCTTT
- TRBJ2-3 - 14 TRBV6-5 CASRKFRGTDTQYF TGTGCCAGCAGAAAGTTTAGGGGCACAGATACGCAGTATTTT
- TRBJ1-4 - 14 TRBV12-3/TRBV12-4 CASSPRLRNEKLFF TGTGCCAGCAGTCCGCGGCTGCGTAATGAAAAACTGTTTTTT
- TRBJ2-3 - 15 TRBV7-2 CASSLLAAHTDTQYF TGTGCCAGCAGCTTACTAGCAGCGCACACAGATACGCAGTATTTT
- TRBJ1-2 - 14 TRBV9 CASSSGGTNYGYTF TGTGCCAGCAGCTCCGGAGGGACTAACTATGGCTACACCTTC
- TRBJ2-2 - 15 TRBV5-4 CASSPSGLNTGELFF TGTGCCAGCAGCCCGAGCGGACTAAACACCGGGGAGCTGTTTTTT
- TRBJ2-7 - 11 TRBV2 CASSVGYEQYF TGTGCCAGCAGTGTGGGTTACGAGCAGTACTTC
- TRBJ2-1 - 16 TRBV7-9 CASSFGSPGIGNEQFF TGTGCCAGCAGCTTCGGGTCCCCGGGAATCGGCAATGAGCAGTTCTTC
- TRBJ2-5 - 11 TRBV6-4 CASNFGRVQYF TGTGCCAGCAACTTCGGCAGGGTCCAGTACTTC
- TRBJ2-5 - 14 TRBV4-1 CASSPLRFQETQYF TGCGCCAGCAGTCCACTGCGGTTCCAAGAGACCCAGTACTTC
- TRBJ1-2 - 13 TRBV29-1 CSVATDSNYGYTF TGCAGCGTTGCGACAGACTCAAACTATGGCTACACCTTC
TRBD1 TRBJ2-2 - 15 TRBV5-4 CASSIQGADTGELFF TGTGCCAGCAGCATACAGGGGGCGGACACCGGGGAGCTGTTTTTT
- TRBJ2-4 - 14 TRBV14 CASSIRQGGDIQYF TGTGCCAGCAGCATAAGACAGGGAGGAGACATTCAGTACTTC
TRBD1 TRBJ1-6 - 14 TRBV11-1 CASSADREISPLHF TGTGCCAGCTCCGCCGACAGGGAGATTTCACCCCTCCACTTT
TRBD1 TRBJ2-7 - 17 TRBV27 CASSLSRRDRVVYEQYF TGTGCCAGCAGTTTATCCCGACGGGACAGGGTAGTTTACGAGCAGTACTTC
- TRBJ2-7 - 12 TRBV5-1 CASSLGSGEQYF TGCGCCAGCAGCTTGGGAAGCGGCGAGCAGTACTTC
TRBD1 TRBJ1-6 - 16 TRBV12-3/TRBV12-4 CASSDRGGRPSSPLHF TGTGCCAGCAGTGACAGGGGGGGCCGACCGAGTTCACCCCTCCACTTT
- TRBJ1-1 - 12 TRBV20-1 CSAEPTNTEAFF TGCAGTGCTGAACCGACAAACACTGAAGCTTTCTTT
TRBD1 TRBJ1-2 - 11 TRBV27 CATRTGEGYTF TGTGCCACCCGGACAGGGGAGGGCTACACCTTC
- TRBJ1-2 - 11 TRBV12-3/TRBV12-4 CASSLRDGYTF TGTGCCAGCAGTCTGAGGGATGGCTACACCTTC
TRBD1 TRBJ2-4 - 15 TRBV5-1 CASSDDRGAKNIQYF TGCGCCAGCAGCGATGACAGGGGAGCCAAAAACATTCAGTACTTC
TRBD1 TRBJ1-1 - 15 TRBV20-1 CSARVLTGGNTEAFF TGCAGTGCCCGGGTCCTGACAGGGGGCAACACTGAAGCTTTCTTT
- TRBJ1-4 - 16 TRBV6-5 CASSSPQGATNEKLFF TGTGCCAGCAGTTCCCCACAGGGTGCAACTAATGAAAAACTGTTTTTT
TRBD1 TRBJ1-4 - 14 TRBV15 CATSRTGFNEKLFF TGTGCCACCAGTAGGACAGGGTTTAATGAAAAACTGTTTTTT
TRBD1 TRBJ2-4 - 17 TRBV12-3/TRBV12-4 CASRPSTGVLAKNIQYF TGTGCCAGCAGACCCTCAACAGGGGTACTAGCCAAAAACATTCAGTACTTC
- TRBJ1-1 - 12 TRBV9 CASGGQNTEAFF TGTGCCAGCGGGGGACAGAACACTGAAGCTTTCTTT
TRBD1 TRBJ1-2 - 14 TRBV6-5 CASRPGTADYGYTF TGTGCCAGCAGACCCGGGACAGCCGATTATGGCTACACCTTC
TRBD2 TRBJ2-1 - 15 TRBV5-1 CASSLATGGPDEQFF TGCGCCAGCAGCTTGGCCACGGGAGGGCCGGATGAGCAGTTCTTC
- TRBJ1-2 once 18 TRBV6-2/TRBV6-3 CASRATAGRTLTNYGYTF TGTGCCAGCAGAGCGACTGCAGGACGGACCCTGACTAACTATGGCTACACCTTC
TRBD2 TRBJ2-3 - 14 TRBV29-1 CSVLLAGGADTQYF TGCAGCGTTCTACTAGCGGGAGGTGCAGATACGCAGTATTTT
TRBD2 TRBJ2-5 - 15 TRBV10-3 CAISEMQGGKETQYF TGTGCCATCAGTGAGATGCAGGGAGGGAAAGAGACCCAGTACTTC
TRBD1 TRBJ2-3 - 15 TRBV5-5 CASSLRGQGADTQYF TGTGCCAGCAGCTTGCGGGGACAGGGGGCAGATACGCAGTATTTT
- TRBJ2-2 - 13 TRBV12-3/TRBV12-4 CASRGPNTGELFF TGTGCCAGCAGGGGCCCGAACACCGGGGAGCTGTTTTTT
- TRBJ2-5 - 13 TRBV5-4 CASSLGRTETQYF TGTGCCAGCAGCTTAGGGCGGACCGAGACCCAGTACTTC
TRBD1 TRBJ2-7 - 13 TRBV20-1 CSARGLRGQAQYF TGCAGTGCTAGAGGGCTCAGGGGGCAGGCGCAGTACTTC
TRBD1 TRBJ2-3 - 18 TRBV20-1 CSAIGRGQGGPSTDTQYF TGCAGTGCTATCGGCAGGGGGCAAGGGGGCCCTAGCACAGATACGCAGTATTTT
TRBD2 TRBJ2-3 once 18 TRBV6-1 CASMLYGTRRTTPDTQYF TGTGCCAGTATGCTCTACGGGACTAGACGAACCACCCCAGATACGCAGTATTTT
- TRBJ2-1 - 12 TRBV20-1 CSAPSRAFEQFF TGCAGTGCTCCAAGCAGGGCGTTTGAGCAGTTCTTC
- TRBJ2-1 - 13 TRBV20-1 CSARDFSYNEQFF TGCAGTGCTAGAGATTTCAGCTACAATGAGCAGTTCTTC
- TRBJ2-5 - 15 TRBV5-1 CASSLSWGQQETQYF TGCGCCAGCAGCTTGTCCTGGGGACAACAAGAGACCCAGTACTTC
TRBD1 TRBJ1-5 - 17 TRBV4-3 CASSQDWIGTANQPQHF TGCGCCAGCAGCCAAGATTGGATCGGGACAGCAAATCAGCCCCAGCATTTT
TRBD1 TRBJ2-1 - 13 TRBV20-1 CSASLRTGGEEFF TGCAGTGCTAGCTTAAGGACAGGGGGGGAGGAGTTCTTC
- TRBJ1-2 - 14 TRBV2 CASSVRAGAFGYTF TGTGCCAGCAGTGTACGCGCGGGGGCTTTTGGCTACACCTTC
TRBD1 TRBJ2-3 - 14 TRBV10-3 CAISDQGATDTQYF TGTGCCATCAGTGACCAGGGGGCAACAGATACGCAGTATTTT
TRBD1 TRBJ1-2 - 14 TRBV7-9 CASTPEGTAYGYTF TGTGCCAGCACTCCGGAGGGGACAGCCTATGGCTACACCTTC
- TRBJ2-1 - 14 TRBV7-9 CASSLEGSYNEQFF TGTGCCAGCAGCTTAGAAGGGTCCTACAATGAGCAGTTCTTC
TRBD2 TRBJ2-1 - 13 TRBV29-1 CSAKRGGSNEQFF TGCAGCGCAAAGCGGGGAGGGTCCAATGAGCAGTTCTTC
- TRBJ2-1 - 17 TRBV4-2 CASSPALSSALGNEQFF TGTGCCAGCAGCCCAGCTTTGTCTAGCGCCTTAGGCAATGAGCAGTTCTTC
TRBD1 TRBJ1-5 - 14 TRBV12-3/TRBV12-4 CASRAGQGSQPQHF TGTGCCAGCAGAGCAGGACAGGGTAGTCAGCCCCAGCATTTT
- TRBJ2-7 - 13 TRBV7-2 CASSFGTNYEQYF TGTGCCAGCAGCTTCGGGACAAACTACGAGCAGTACTTC
TRBD1 TRBJ1-4 - 14 TRBV5-1 CASSLGTGDEKLFF TGCGCCAGCAGCCTCGGGACAGGTGATGAAAAACTGTTTTTT